The TCR beta chain described here comes from a study of blood T cell repertoires in COVID-19. Looking at the study overall: The United States, Italy and Spain were the sources of the acute and convalescent COVID-19 samples.

Profiling relied on immunoSEQ multiplex PCR, and the TCRdb table lists in-frame clones only, not all of them. The table lists about 430,000 clones, around nine tenths of them singletons. The study recruited people aged about 18 to 89 years across 24 US areas. Germline V gives CDR1 MNHEY, CDR2 SVGAGI. V was pared by 2 bases and J by 6 bases, with 8 bases between. The CDR3 runs to 13 residues. This clonotype was sampled from a young woman who had been exposed to COVID-19. Sequencing used PBMCs or T cells enriched from blood (not recorded which). The chain has TRBV6-5 and TRBJ1-5; maybe TRBD1 (5 bases). The CDR3, as DNA: TGTGCCAGCAGTTACCTGGGGGGTCAGCCCCAGCATTTT. Its translation is CASSYLGGQPQHF.